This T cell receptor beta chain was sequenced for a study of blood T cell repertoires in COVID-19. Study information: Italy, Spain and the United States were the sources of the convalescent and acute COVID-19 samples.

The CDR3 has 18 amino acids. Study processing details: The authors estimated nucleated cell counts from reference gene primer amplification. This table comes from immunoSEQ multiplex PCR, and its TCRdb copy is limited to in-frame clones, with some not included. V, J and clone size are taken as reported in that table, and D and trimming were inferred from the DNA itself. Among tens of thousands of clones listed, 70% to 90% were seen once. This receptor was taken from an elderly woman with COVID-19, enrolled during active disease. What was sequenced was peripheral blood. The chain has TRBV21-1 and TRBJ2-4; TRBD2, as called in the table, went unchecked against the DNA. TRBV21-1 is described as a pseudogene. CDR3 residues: CASSKRGPSGLAKNIQYF. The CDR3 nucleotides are TGTGCCAGCAGCAAAAGGGGCCCTAGCGGCCTAGCCAAAAACATTCAGTACTTC.